One T cell receptor (beta chain) is described in this entry. V lost 4 bases and J lost 3, with 19 bases in between. The CDR3 is 16 amino acids. The germline gives CDR1 SGHNT, CDR2 YYREEE (reference sequence). These data are taken from a study of blood T cell repertoires in COVID-19. Study summary: The United States, Italy and Spain were the sources of the acute and convalescent COVID-19 samples. PBMCs, B-cell-depleted T cells, or T cells provided the cDNA or gDNA that made up the material.

Source study methods: For nucleated cells, counts were estimated from reference gene primer amplification. Assay: immunoSEQ multiplex PCR; the TCRdb copy retains only in-frame clones and omits some. V, J and clone size reflect that table, while D and trimming were determined from the DNA. The sample has about 300,000 clones, about 87% seen once; the top ten hold approximately 1.5%. The source material was peripheral blood. This sequence was found in a woman in her 40s who had recovered from COVID-19. The V gene is TRBV5-4, the J gene TRBJ1-2, with D tentatively TRBD1 (5 bases). The CDR3 DNA sequence: TGTGCCAGCAGCCCCGATGTAAGGGGCGCTGACTATGGCTACACCTTC. It encodes CASSPDVRGADYGYTF.